What follows are 12 T cell receptor beta chains derived from one specimen sequenced in a study of low-dose radiotherapy and immunotherapy resistance in tumors. Priming of first-strand cDNA relied on TRAV- and TRBV-specific primers (covering alpha and beta chains). TCR amplification involved 15 to 25 PCR cycles with a constant-region primer and V-primer adapter. TCRdb re-called the reads with MiXCR, one entry per CDR3 protein. Here the sample spans 75,000 to 95,000 distinct CDR3 sequences, roughly 9% being singletons. Described time point: before trial treatment. The specimen comprised PBMCs, sampled before treatment. All receptors come from a male donor with prostate cancer.

In this sample, this clonotype turned up once. The chain has TRBV20-1 and TRBJ2-3, with TRBD2 matching 12 bases. The CDR3 totals 15 residues. Per germline, CDR1 DFQATT and CDR2 SNEGSKA (reference sequence). The V gene end was trimmed by 3 bases and the J gene end by 3 bases; junction bases not matched to a gene: 4. The CDR3 DNA follows: TGCAGTGCTAGGGGACTAGCGGGTGTAACAGATACGCAGTATTTT. This encodes CSARGLAGVTDTQYF.

This clonotype was detected ten times or more. This rearrangement joins TRBV10-1 to TRBJ2-3; 7 bases align to TRBD2. V dropped 6 bases and J dropped 2; count of bases not matched to a gene: 8. Germline CDR1 and CDR2: WNHNN and SYGVQD (reference sequence). This CDR3 has 15 amino acids. The DNA for the CDR3 is TGCGCCAGCAGCTACATAGCGGGCTACACAGATACGCAGTATTTT. Encoded protein: CASSYIAGYTDTQYF.

There are many counts of this clonotype. The rearrangement joins TRBV5-1 to TRBJ2-3, with D possibly being TRBD1 (6 bases). Looked up from germline, CDR1 is SGHRS and CDR2 is YFSETQ. Trimming cost V 7 bases and J 4 bases, with 31 bases left between them. The CDR3 is made up of 19 amino acids. The CDR3 reads CASARSLTGHLPNADTQYF. CDR3 bases: TGCGCCAGCGCCCGGAGCCTTACAGGGCACTTACCCAACGCAGATACGCAGTATTTT.

The chain couples TRBV12-3 or TRBV12-4 to TRBJ2-1; maybe TRBD1 (6 bases). Trimming took 6 bases from V and 9 from J, leaving 15 bases between them. The CDR3 is made up of 13 amino acids. Here the CDR3 DNA reads TGTGCCAGCAGCCTGCTTCAGGGGCCTGAGCAGTTCTTC. Amino acids: CASSLLQGPEQFF.

This clonotype was counted at least ten times. The chain has TRBV7-2 and TRBJ2-2; D unclear. The CDR3 spans 12 residues. The V end was cut by 6 bases, the J end by 3 bases, with 5 bases between. Germline V gene lookup returns CDR1 SGHTA and CDR2 FQGNSA. CDR3 nucleotide sequence: TGTGCCAGCAGGGCCCACACCGGGGAGCTGTTTTTT. Protein: CASRAHTGELFF.

The table lists this clonotype with many counts. This rearrangement joins TRBV2 to TRBJ1-5; D not resolved. This CDR3 is 14 amino acids long. Per the germline V gene, CDR1 is SNHLY and CDR2 is FYNNEI. The V and J ends lost 8 bases and 1 base respectively, with 12 bases between them. The CDR3 nucleotides read TGTGCCAGCGGACCGTCGGGGAGCAATCAGCCCCAGCATTTT. Protein: CASGPSGSNQPQHF.

This clonotype was seen repeatedly, ten times or more. The chain has TRBV20-1 and TRBJ2-3, with 8 bases lining up with TRBD2. CDR3 length: 12 amino acids. Per germline, CDR1 DFQATT and CDR2 SNEGSKA (reference sequence). In DNA form, the CDR3 reads TGCAGCGAACTAGCGGGCACAGATACGCAGTATTTT. It yields the protein CSELAGTDTQYF.

This clonotype was detected ten times or more. The chain couples TRBV20-1 to TRBJ1-5; 8 nucleotides align to TRBD1. Germline CDR1 reads DFQATT; CDR2 reads SNEGSKA (reference sequence). V dropped 6 bases and J dropped 6; count of bases not matched to a gene: 7. The CDR3 sequence is 13 residues long. As DNA, the CDR3 is TGCAGTGCGCGGACAGGGACAGCTCAGCCCCAGCATTTT. Translated, it gives CSARTGTAQPQHF.

This clonotype occurred many times. The gene calls are TRBV5-4 and TRBJ2-7; 10 bases line up with TRBD2. The CDR3 runs 17 residues. V lost 1 base to trimming and J lost 2 bases; unmatched junction nucleotides: 9. Germline loops: CDR1 SGHNT, CDR2 YYREEE (reference sequence). CDR3 sequence reads: CASSLKSLAGVTYEQYF. The DNA of the CDR3 is TGTGCCAGCAGCTTGAAATCGCTAGCGGGAGTAACCTACGAGCAGTACTTC.

This clonotype appeared many times. V is TRBV20-1 and J is TRBJ1-5; D is unclear. The CDR3 loop spans 15 amino acids. V lost 6 bases and J 0 bases, leaving 15 bases between the germline ends. The germline CDR1 and CDR2 sequences are DFQATT and SNEGSKA (reference sequence). The CDR3: CSASSGHFSNQPQHF. In nucleotides, the CDR3 is TGCAGTGCCTCCTCTGGGCATTTTAGCAATCAGCCCCAGCATTTT.

Ten or more counts support this clonotype. The V gene is TRBV20-1, the J gene TRBJ2-1; possible D gene TRBD2, 6 bases. Trimming removed 5 bases at V and 4 bases at J, with 18 bases between. CDR3 size: 15 residues. Germline-derived CDR1 and CDR2 are DFQATT and SNEGSKA (reference sequence). CDR3 coding DNA: TGCAGTGCTCCGCGTGGAGGGAGGTTTTACAATGAGCAGTTCTTC. Translated, it gives CSAPRGGRFYNEQFF.

In the case of this clonotype: A much larger clone lies a single base off, so this may be a read error. The V call is TRBV13, the J call TRBJ2-2, with D possibly TRBD1 on 5 matching bases. In germline, CDR1 is PRHDT, CDR2 FYEKMQ (reference sequence). The CDR3 is 16 amino acids. CDR3 in amino acids: CASRKSLRLDTVELFF. The CDR3 region has the DNA TGTGCCAGCAGAAAGAGCCTGAGGTTGGACACCGTGGAGCTGTTTTTT. Looking up the rest from reference TRBV13 and TRBJ2-2 gives the full variable domain: AAGVIQSPRHLIKEKRETATLKCYPIPRHDTVYWYQQGPGQDPQFLISFYEKMQSDKGSIPDRFSAQQFSDYHSELNMSSLELGDSALYFCASRKSLRLDTVELFFGEGSRLTVL.